This T cell receptor (beta chain) originates from a study of shared clonotypes between healthy human individuals. CD45RO negativity and positive selection for CCR7 defined naive CD8 cells, a population that excluded terminally differentiated effector memory CD45RA+ cells. Using immunoSEQ multiplex PCR, the repertoire was profiled, and TCRdb retains in-frame clones only, with some absent. The table has millions of clones, roughly 94% seen once. This receptor was identified in a young man in good health. The sample was naive CD8+ T cells sorted from blood.

CDR3 in DNA: TGTGCCAGCAGACTAACTGATTCTGGGGCCAACGTCCTGACTTTC. Its protein is CASRLTDSGANVLTF. V gene TRBV6-5 combines with J gene TRBJ2-6; D is unresolved. Germline CDR1 reads MNHEY; CDR2 reads SVGAGI. V lost 6 bases to trimming and J lost 1 base, with 10 bases between them. The CDR3 spans 15 residues.